This T cell receptor (beta chain) was profiled in a study of blood T cell repertoires in COVID-19. Study at large: T cells, B-cell-depleted T cells, or PBMCs supplied cDNA or gDNA.

The study assigned cohorts using participant-reported clinical history. In this sample, this clone turned up once. Authors' methods: Scientists estimated how many nucleated cells there were by amplifying reference gene primers. Sequencing was performed with immunoSEQ multiplex PCR; in TCRdb, only in-frame clones are kept and a portion is missing. The D gene and trimming were derived from the DNA, and the V and J assignments and clone size from that table. Seen here are approximately 200,000 clones, approximately 83% observed once, and the top ten hold 7.5%. CDR1 is MNHEY and CDR2 is SMNVEV in the germline V gene (reference sequence). V was pared by 0 bases and J by 0 bases, with 3 bases of the junction left unmatched. CDR3 size: 16 residues.

Sequenced: PBMCs or T cells enriched from blood (not recorded which). The receptor comes from a man between 40 and 49 years old who had recovered from COVID-19. This chain connects TRBV27 to TRBJ1-2; 8 bases fit TRBD1. The CDR3 is CASSLSQGATNYGYTF. The CDR3 nucleotides read TGTGCCAGCAGTTTATCCCAGGGGGCTACTAACTATGGCTACACCTTC.